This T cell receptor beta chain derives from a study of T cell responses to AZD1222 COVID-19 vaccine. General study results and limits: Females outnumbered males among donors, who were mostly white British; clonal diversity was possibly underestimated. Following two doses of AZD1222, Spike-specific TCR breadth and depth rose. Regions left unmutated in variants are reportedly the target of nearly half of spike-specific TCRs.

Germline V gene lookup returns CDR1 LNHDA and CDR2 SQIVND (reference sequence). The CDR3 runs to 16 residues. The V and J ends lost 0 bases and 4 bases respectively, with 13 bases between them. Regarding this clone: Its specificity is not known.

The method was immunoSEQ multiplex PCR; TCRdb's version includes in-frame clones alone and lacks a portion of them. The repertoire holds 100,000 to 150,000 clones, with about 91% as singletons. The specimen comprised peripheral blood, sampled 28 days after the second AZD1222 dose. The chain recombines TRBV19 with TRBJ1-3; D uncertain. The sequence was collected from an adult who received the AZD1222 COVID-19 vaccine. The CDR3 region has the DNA TGTGCCAGTAGTATAGATCGACCGTCTTTGGGAAACACCATATATTTT. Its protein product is CASSIDRPSLGNTIYF.